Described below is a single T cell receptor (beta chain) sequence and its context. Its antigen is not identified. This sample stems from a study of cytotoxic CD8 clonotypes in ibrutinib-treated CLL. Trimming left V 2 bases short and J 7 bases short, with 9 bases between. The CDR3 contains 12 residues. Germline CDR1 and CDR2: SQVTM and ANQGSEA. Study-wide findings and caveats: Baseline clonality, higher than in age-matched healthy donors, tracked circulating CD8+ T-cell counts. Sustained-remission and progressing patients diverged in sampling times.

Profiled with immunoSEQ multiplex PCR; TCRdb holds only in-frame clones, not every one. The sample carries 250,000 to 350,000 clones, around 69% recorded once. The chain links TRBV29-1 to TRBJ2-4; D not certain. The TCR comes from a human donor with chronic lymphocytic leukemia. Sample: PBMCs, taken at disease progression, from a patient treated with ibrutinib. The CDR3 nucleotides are TGCAGCGTTGAATCCCCCAGGAACATTCAGTACTTC. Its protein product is CSVESPRNIQYF.